This TCR beta chain is drawn from a study of blood T cell repertoires in COVID-19. Background on the study: The cDNA or gDNA used as material had been derived from T cells, B-cell-depleted T cells, or PBMCs.

The V and J ends lost 6 bases and 4 bases respectively, with 16 bases between them. CDR1 is SGHTS, CDR2 YDEGEE, per germline. This CDR3 has 14 amino acids. Generated by immunoSEQ multiplex PCR, the TCRdb table keeps only in-frame clones and is missing some. The table includes roughly 150,000 clones, over 70% detected once. Sequencing was carried out using peripheral blood. The sequence came from a man aged 60 to 75 with acute or convalescent COVID-19. The chain combines TRBV5-8 with TRBJ1-1; D is possibly TRBD1 (5 bases). The CDR3: CASISGEDPTEAFF. The CDR3 DNA sequence: TGTGCCAGCATCTCGGGGGAGGATCCCACTGAAGCTTTCTTT.